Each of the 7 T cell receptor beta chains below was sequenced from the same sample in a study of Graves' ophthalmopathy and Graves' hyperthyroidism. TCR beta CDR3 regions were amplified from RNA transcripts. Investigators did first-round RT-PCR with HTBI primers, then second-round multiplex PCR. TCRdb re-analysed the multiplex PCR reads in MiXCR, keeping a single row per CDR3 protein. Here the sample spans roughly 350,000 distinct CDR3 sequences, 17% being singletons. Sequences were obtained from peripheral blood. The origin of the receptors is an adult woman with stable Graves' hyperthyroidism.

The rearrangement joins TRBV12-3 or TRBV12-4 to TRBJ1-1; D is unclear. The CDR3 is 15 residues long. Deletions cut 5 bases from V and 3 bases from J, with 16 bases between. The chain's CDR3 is CASSVGRRADTEAFF. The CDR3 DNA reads TGTGCCAGCAGTGTAGGTCGGAGGGCGGACACTGAAGCTTTCTTT.

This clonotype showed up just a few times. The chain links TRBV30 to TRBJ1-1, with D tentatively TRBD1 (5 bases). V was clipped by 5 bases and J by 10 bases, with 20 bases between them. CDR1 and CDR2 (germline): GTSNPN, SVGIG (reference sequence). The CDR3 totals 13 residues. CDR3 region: CAWDKSALGRAFF. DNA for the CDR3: TGTGCCTGGGATAAATCAGCCCTGGGGCGAGCTTTCTTT.

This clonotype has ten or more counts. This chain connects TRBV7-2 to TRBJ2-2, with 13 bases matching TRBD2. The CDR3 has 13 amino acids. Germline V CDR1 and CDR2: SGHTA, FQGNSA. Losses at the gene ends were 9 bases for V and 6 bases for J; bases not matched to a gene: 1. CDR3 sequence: CARLAGGPGELFF. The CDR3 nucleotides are TGTGCCAGACTAGCGGGAGGGCCCGGGGAGCTGTTTTTT.

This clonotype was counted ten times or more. CDR3 region: CASRKGDTQKNYGYTF. CDR3 nucleotides: TGTGCCAGCAGGAAGGGGGACACCCAGAAAAACTATGGCTACACCTTC. This chain connects TRBV6-1 to TRBJ1-2; D is possibly TRBD1 (6 bases). Germline assignment: CDR1 MNHNS and CDR2 SASEGT. This CDR3 comprises 16 residues. V was cut by 6 bases and J by 2 bases, with 19 bases left in between.

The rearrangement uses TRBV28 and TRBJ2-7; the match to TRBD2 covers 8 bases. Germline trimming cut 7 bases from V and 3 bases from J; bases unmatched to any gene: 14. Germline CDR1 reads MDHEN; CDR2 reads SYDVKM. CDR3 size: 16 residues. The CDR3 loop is CASKTGGGDIFYEQYF. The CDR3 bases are TGTGCCAGCAAAACGGGAGGGGGAGACATATTCTACGAGCAGTACTTC.

Here the CDR3 reads CASSSTGFISHEQYF. In DNA form, the CDR3 reads TGTGCCAGCAGCTCCACAGGGTTCATATCGCACGAGCAGTACTTC. The V call is TRBV11-2, the J call TRBJ2-7, with TRBD1 as a possible D gene (6 bases). The CDR3 spans 15 residues. From germline, CDR1 is SGHAT and CDR2 FQNNGV. Between the trimmed V and J ends, which lost 4 bases and 5 bases, there was a span of 18 bases.

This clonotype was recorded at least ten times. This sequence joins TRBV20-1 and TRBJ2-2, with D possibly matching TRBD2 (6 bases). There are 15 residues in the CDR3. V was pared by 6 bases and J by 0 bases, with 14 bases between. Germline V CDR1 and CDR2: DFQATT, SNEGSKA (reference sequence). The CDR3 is CSAQGGGTNTGELFF. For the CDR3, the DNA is TGCAGTGCCCAAGGTGGCGGGACGAACACCGGGGAGCTGTTTTTT.